What follows describes a single T cell receptor (beta chain). Antigen unknown. These data belong to a study of T cell responses to AZD1222 COVID-19 vaccine. Study observations and caveats: The study found Spike-specific TCR breadth and depth rose after two AZD1222 doses. Reportedly, nearly half of unique spike TCRs recognized epitopes outside B.1.351/B.1.1.7 mutations. Donors were largely white British and mainly female; clonal diversity was possibly underestimated.

The CDR3 loop spans 14 amino acids. Deletions cut 0 bases from V and 3 bases from J, with 8 bases between. In germline, CDR1 is SGHAT, CDR2 FQNNGV. Sequenced by immunoSEQ multiplex PCR; TCRdb stores in-frame clones only, minus some. In the table there are approximately 140,000 clones, around 95% of which are singletons. The receptor was derived from an adult in good health. The chain combines TRBV11-2 with TRBJ2-5; possibly TRBD2 for D (5 bases). The source was peripheral blood, collected on day 0 of AZD1222 vaccination. CDR3 in amino acids: CASSLEPLEETQYF. The CDR3 DNA is TGTGCCAGCAGCTTAGAACCACTAGAAGAGACCCAGTACTTC.